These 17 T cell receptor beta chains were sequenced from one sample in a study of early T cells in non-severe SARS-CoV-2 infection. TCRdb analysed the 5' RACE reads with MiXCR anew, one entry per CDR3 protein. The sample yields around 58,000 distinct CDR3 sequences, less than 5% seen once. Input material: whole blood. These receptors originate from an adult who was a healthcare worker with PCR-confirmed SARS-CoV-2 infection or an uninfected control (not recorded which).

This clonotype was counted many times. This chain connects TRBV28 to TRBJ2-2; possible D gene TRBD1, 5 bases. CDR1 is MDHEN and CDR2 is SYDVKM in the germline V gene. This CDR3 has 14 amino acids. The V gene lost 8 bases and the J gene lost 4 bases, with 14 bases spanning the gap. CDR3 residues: CASRIAGSTGELFF. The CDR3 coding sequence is TGTGCCAGCCGGATTGCAGGGTCCACCGGGGAGCTGTTTTTT.

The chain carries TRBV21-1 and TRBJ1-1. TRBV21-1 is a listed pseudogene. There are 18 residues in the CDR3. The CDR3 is CASSKLGSFNVRNTEAFF. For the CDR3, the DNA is TGTGCCAGCAGCAAACTAGGGAGTTTCAACGTTCGGAACACTGAAGCTTTCTTT.

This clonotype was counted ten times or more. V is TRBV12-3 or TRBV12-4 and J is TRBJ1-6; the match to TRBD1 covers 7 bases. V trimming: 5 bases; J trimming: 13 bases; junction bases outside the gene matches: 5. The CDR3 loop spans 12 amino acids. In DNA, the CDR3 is TGTGCCAGCAGTACCTTGACAGGGCCCCTCCACTTT. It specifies CASSTLTGPLHF.

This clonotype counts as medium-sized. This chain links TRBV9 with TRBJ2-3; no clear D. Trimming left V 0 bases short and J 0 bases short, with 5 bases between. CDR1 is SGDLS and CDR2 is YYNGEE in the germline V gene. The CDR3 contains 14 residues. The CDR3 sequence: CASSVEHSTDTQYF. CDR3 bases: TGTGCCAGCAGCGTAGAACACAGCACAGATACGCAGTATTTT.

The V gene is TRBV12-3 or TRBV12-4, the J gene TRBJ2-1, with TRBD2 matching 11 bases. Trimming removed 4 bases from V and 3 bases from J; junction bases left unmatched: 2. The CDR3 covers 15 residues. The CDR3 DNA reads TGTGCCAGCAGTTCGGGACTAGCGGACTACAATGAGCAGTTCTTC. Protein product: CASSSGLADYNEQFF.

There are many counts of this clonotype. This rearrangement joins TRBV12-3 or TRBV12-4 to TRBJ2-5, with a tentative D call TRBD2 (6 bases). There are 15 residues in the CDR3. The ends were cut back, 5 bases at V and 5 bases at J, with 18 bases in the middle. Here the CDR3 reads CASSGGIGSGETQYF. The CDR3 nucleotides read TGTGCCAGCAGTGGGGGGATTGGGTCTGGGGAGACCCAGTACTTC.

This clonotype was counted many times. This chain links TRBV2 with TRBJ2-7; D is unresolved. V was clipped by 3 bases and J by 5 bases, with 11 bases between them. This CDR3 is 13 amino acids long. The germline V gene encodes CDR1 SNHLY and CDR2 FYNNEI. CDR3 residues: CASSDAPKNEQYF. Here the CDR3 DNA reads TGTGCCAGCAGTGACGCCCCAAAGAACGAGCAGTACTTC. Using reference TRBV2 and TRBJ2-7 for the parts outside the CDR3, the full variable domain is EPEVTQTPSHQVTQMGQEVILRCVPISNHLYFYWYRQILGQKVEFLVSFYNNEISEKSEIFDDQFSVERPDGSNFTLKIRSTKLEDSAMYFCASSDAPKNEQYFGPGTRLTVT.

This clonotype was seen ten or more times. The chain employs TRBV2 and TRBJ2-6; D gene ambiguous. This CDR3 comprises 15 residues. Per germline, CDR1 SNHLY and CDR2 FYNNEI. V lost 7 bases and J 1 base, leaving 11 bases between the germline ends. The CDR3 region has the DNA TGTGCCAGCACAGAAGAGAGGTCTGGGGCCAACGTCCTGACTTTC. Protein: CASTEERSGANVLTF.

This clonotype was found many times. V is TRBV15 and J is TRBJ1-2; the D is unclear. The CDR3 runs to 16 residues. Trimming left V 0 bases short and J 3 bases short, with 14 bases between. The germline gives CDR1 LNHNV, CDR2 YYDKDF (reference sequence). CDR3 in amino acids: CATSRDEEASDYGYTF. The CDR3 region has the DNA TGTGCCACCAGCAGAGATGAGGAAGCATCTGACTATGGCTACACCTTC.

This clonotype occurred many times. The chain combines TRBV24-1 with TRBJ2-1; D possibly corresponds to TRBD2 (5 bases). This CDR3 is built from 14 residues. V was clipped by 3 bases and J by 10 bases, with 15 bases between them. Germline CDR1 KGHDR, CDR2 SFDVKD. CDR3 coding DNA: TGTGCCACCAGTGATCAAAACGGACTTGAGGAGCAGTTCTTC. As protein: CATSDQNGLEEQFF.

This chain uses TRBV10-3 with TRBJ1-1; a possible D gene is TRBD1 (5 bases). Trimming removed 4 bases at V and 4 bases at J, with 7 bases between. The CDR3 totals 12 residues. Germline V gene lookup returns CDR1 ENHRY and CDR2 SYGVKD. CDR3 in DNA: TGTGCCATCAGTGGGGGGGTCACTGAAGCTTTCTTT. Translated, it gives CAISGGVTEAFF.

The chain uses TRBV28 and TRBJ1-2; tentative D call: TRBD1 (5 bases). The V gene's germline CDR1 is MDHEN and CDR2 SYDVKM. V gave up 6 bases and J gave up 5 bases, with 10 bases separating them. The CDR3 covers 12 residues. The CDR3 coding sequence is TGTGCCAGCAGACAGGCTACATATGGCTACACCTTC. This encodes CASRQATYGYTF.

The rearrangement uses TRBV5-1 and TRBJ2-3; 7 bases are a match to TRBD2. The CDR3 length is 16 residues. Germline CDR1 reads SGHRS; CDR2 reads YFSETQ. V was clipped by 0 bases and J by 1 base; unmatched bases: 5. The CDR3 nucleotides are TGCGCCAGCAGCTTGGAGCGGGGCGGAGGCACAGATACGCAGTATTTT. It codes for CASSLERGGGTDTQYF. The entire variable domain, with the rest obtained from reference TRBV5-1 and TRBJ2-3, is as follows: KAGVTQTPRYLIKTRGQQVTLSCSPISGHRSVSWYQQTPGQGLQFLFEYFSETQRNKGNFPGRFSGRQFSNSRSEMNVSTLELGDSALYLCASSLERGGGTDTQYFGPGTRLTVL.

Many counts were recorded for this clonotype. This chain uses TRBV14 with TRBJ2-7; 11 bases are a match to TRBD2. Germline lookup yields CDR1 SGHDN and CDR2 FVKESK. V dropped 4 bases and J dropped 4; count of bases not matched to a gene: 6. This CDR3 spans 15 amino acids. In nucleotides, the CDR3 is TGTGCCAGCAGCCCCCGACTAGCGGGGCTATACGAGCAGTACTTC. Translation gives CASSPRLAGLYEQYF.

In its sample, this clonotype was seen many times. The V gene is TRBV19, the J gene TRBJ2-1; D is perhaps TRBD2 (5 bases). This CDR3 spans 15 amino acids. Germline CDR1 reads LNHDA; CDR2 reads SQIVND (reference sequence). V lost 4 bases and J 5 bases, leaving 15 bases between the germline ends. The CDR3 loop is CASSKDGVIHNEQFF. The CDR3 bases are TGTGCCAGTAGTAAGGACGGGGTAATCCACAATGAGCAGTTCTTC.

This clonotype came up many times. CDR3 sequence (DNA): TGTGCCAGCAGCCCAGCTAGCTCCTACAATGAGCAGTTCTTC. Amino acid sequence: CASSPASSYNEQFF. This chain links TRBV7-9 with TRBJ2-1; D ambiguous. Trimming cost V 5 bases and J 0 bases, with 8 bases left between them. Germline V gives CDR1 SEHNR, CDR2 FQNEAQ (reference sequence). The CDR3 sequence is 14 residues long. Variable domain in full (rest from reference TRBV7-9 and TRBJ2-1): DTGVSQNPRHKITKRGQNVTFRCDPISEHNRLYWYRQTLGQGPEFLTYFQNEAQLEKSRLLSDRFSAERPKGSFSTLEIQRTEQGDSAMYLCASSPASSYNEQFFGPGTRLTVL.

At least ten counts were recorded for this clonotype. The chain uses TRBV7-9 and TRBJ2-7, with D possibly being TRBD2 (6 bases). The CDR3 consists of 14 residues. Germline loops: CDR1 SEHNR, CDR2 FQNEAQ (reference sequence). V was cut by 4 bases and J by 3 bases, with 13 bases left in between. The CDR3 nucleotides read TGTGCCAGCAGCTGGGCCGCGGGAAACTACGAGCAGTACTTC. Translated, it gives CASSWAAGNYEQYF.